This record concerns one T cell receptor beta chain sequence. These data are taken from a study of T cell responses to AZD1222 COVID-19 vaccine. Germline CDR1 SGHRS, CDR2 YFSETQ. The CDR3 has 15 amino acids. V lost 4 bases to trimming and J lost 2 bases, with 14 bases between them. The repertoire was sequenced with immunoSEQ multiplex PCR; TCRdb's copy has only in-frame clones and lacks some. The table lists 85,000 or so clones, over 80% of them singletons. The material sequenced was peripheral blood, taken on day 0 of AZD1222 vaccination. This rearrangement joins TRBV5-1 to TRBJ2-3, with D uncertain. The sequence was obtained from an adult in good health. This CDR3 is CASSPPATNTDTQYF. CDR3 bases: TGCGCCAGCAGCCCCCCCGCGACCAACACAGATACGCAGTATTTT. The full variable domain, its missing parts supplied by reference TRBV5-1 and TRBJ2-3, is KAGVTQTPRYLIKTRGQQVTLSCSPISGHRSVSWYQQTPGQGLQFLFEYFSETQRNKGNFPGRFSGRQFSNSRSEMNVSTLELGDSALYLCASSPPATNTDTQYFGPGTRLTVL.